This is a list of T cell receptor beta chains from one sample in a study of OX40 agonist ivuxolimab in advanced cancers. Method: immunoSEQ multiplex PCR; TCRdb's copy keeps in-frame clones and lacks some. The table lists 90,000 to 100,000 clones, around 96% of them singletons. The sample was CD4+ or CD8+ T cells sorted from blood, taken in a trial of the OX40 agonist ivuxolimab. All receptors derive from an adult with an advanced solid tumor such as melanoma, head and neck, liver or kidney cancer. CDR3s include the opening cysteine and the closing phenylalanine or tryptophan. The D gene is left open where the match is weak. Rows may omit the clone size; those that give it use once, few, many or a size class.

j_call clone_size d_call v_call cdr3_aa cdr3_nt
TRBJ1-1 - TRBD1 TRBV27 CASSPAPGQGKNTEAFF TGTGCCAGCAGCCCCGCCCCGGGACAGGGGAAGAACACTGAAGCTTTCTTT
TRBJ2-7 - TRBD1 TRBV18 CASSPDGQELYEQYF TGTGCCAGCTCACCAGACGGACAGGAGCTCTACGAGCAGTACTTC
TRBJ1-2 - TRBD1 TRBV7-6 CASSLTGGDGYTF TGTGCCAGCAGCTTGACAGGGGGCGACGGCTACACCTTC
TRBJ1-2 - - TRBV19 CASSTSYGYTF TGTGCCAGTAGTACGAGCTATGGCTACACCTTC
TRBJ2-2 - - TRBV7-6 CASSLEGSGELFF TGTGCCAGCAGCTTAGAAGGGTCCGGGGAGCTGTTTTTT
TRBJ2-2 - TRBD2 TRBV6-5 CASSFREGFVTGELFF TGTGCCAGCAGTTTCCGGGAGGGTTTCGTCACCGGGGAGCTGTTTTTT
TRBJ2-1 - - TRBV21-1 CASTPGLVYNEQFF TGTGCCAGTACACCGGGACTAGTCTACAATGAGCAGTTCTTC
TRBJ2-3 - - TRBV11-2 CASSLVSRRGSTDTQYF TGTGCCAGCAGCTTAGTATCAAGGCGGGGCAGCACAGATACGCAGTATTTT
TRBJ2-7 - - TRBV7-9 CASSLWGSYEQYF TGTGCCAGCAGCTTATGGGGCTCCTACGAGCAGTACTTC
TRBJ2-7 - TRBD2 TRBV5-6 CASSLAASGSYEQYF TGTGCCAGCAGCTTGGCGGCTAGCGGGAGCTACGAGCAGTACTTC
TRBJ1-1 once - TRBV21-1 CATQGACTEAFF TGTGCCACACAGGGGGCCTGTACTGAAGCTTTCTTT
TRBJ1-2 - - TRBV4-3 CASSPTRARYGYTF TGCGCCAGCAGTCCTACAAGGGCCAGATATGGCTACACCTTC
TRBJ2-1 - - TRBV15 CATNIYPGNNEQFF TGTGCCACCAATATCTATCCGGGGAACAATGAGCAGTTCTTC
TRBJ2-7 - - TRBV6-1 CASSPSYEQYF TGTGCCAGCAGTCCCAGCTACGAGCAGTACTTC
TRBJ2-7 - TRBD1 TRBV6-5 CASSYRDSQREQYF TGTGCCAGCAGTTACCGGGACAGTCAGCGCGAGCAGTACTTC
TRBJ2-2 - - TRBV29-1 CSVGPDTNTGELFF TGCAGCGTTGGCCCGGACACGAACACCGGGGAGCTGTTTTTT
TRBJ2-7 - - TRBV29-1 CSVARTAYYEQYF TGCAGCGTTGCTCGGACAGCTTACTACGAGCAGTACTTC
TRBJ2-7 - - TRBV7-9 CASSVPGTESYEQYF TGTGCCAGCAGCGTTCCCGGGACGGAGTCCTACGAGCAGTACTTC
TRBJ2-1 - TRBD2 TRBV27 CASSLGAGDQFF TGTGCCAGCAGTTTAGGAGCGGGAGACCAGTTCTTC
TRBJ1-5 - - TRBV5-8 CASSLFGREISQPQHF TGTGCCAGCAGCTTGTTCGGCAGGGAGATTAGTCAGCCCCAGCATTTT
TRBJ2-1 once - TRBV7-9 CASSLAGEDEQFF TGTGCCAGCAGCTTAGCGGGGGAAGATGAGCAGTTCTTC
TRBJ2-1 - - TRBV28 CASSFRSSGGIHNEQFF TGTGCCAGCAGTTTCCGGTCGAGTGGAGGGATTCACAATGAGCAGTTCTTC
TRBJ2-2 - - TRBV27 CASSSLLRLVDGELFF TGTGCCAGCAGTTCGCTCCTTCGGCTAGTTGACGGGGAGCTGTTTTTT
TRBJ2-2 - TRBD1 TRBV7-9 CASSLVPGTGLTGELFF TGTGCCAGCAGCTTAGTCCCCGGGACAGGGCTCACCGGGGAGCTGTTTTTT
TRBJ2-7 - - TRBV11-2 CASSPLAIQAAYEQYF TGTGCCAGCAGCCCCCTAGCTATTCAAGCGGCTTACGAGCAGTACTTC
TRBJ2-7 - - TRBV5-4 CASSLGGSPYEQYF TGTGCCAGCAGCTTAGGGGGGTCCCCCTACGAGCAGTACTTC
TRBJ2-1 - - TRBV4-3 CASSQDGETAKTNEQFF TGCGCCAGCAGCCAAGATGGAGAGACAGCCAAAACAAATGAGCAGTTCTTC
TRBJ2-7 - TRBD2 TRBV2 CASTVGLAALDEQYF TGTGCCAGCACTGTGGGACTAGCGGCCTTGGACGAGCAGTACTTC
TRBJ1-3 - - TRBV4-2 CASRDGNTIYF TGTGCCAGCAGGGATGGAAACACCATATATTTT
TRBJ2-7 - - TRBV5-6 CASSLASRDTLAEQYF TGTGCCAGCAGCTTGGCCTCCCGGGACACCCTCGCCGAGCAGTACTTC
TRBJ2-2 - TRBD1 TRBV4-1 CASSKRTGGDTGELFF TGCGCCAGCAGCAAACGGACAGGGGGCGACACCGGGGAGCTGTTTTTT
TRBJ2-7 - - TRBV7-3 CASSLTTGDAYEQYF TGTGCCAGCAGCTTAACGACCGGGGACGCCTACGAGCAGTACTTC
TRBJ1-1 - - TRBV28 CASSFGDWPEAFF TGTGCCAGCAGTTTTGGAGACTGGCCTGAAGCTTTCTTT
TRBJ2-5 - - TRBV7-9 CASSLLSLGETQYF TGTGCCAGCAGCTTACTATCTCTAGGGGAGACCCAGTACTTC
TRBJ2-7 - TRBD2 TRBV5-1 CASSPGLGSSYEQYF TGCGCCAGCAGCCCGGGACTAGGATCATCCTACGAGCAGTACTTC